These 27 T cell receptor beta chains originate from one sample sequenced in a study of beta chain features in type 1 diabetes. Study-level findings and limits: All four CD4+ subsets of Type 1 diabetes patients contained TCRB CDR3s that were moderately but significantly shorter.

Expressed TCRB transcripts got sequenced, as all isolated RNA was reverse transcribed. Measured with immunoSEQ multiplex PCR; TCRdb has only the in-frame clones, and not every one. The table has about 340,000 clones, less than 15% seen once. What these receptors recognize is not known. Sequencing used naive CD4+ T cells from blood. These receptor sequences come from a woman aged 18 to 35 with type 1 diabetes.

The rearrangement links TRBV2 to TRBJ2-4, with unresolved D. The CDR3 spans 14 residues. The germline gives CDR1 SNHLY, CDR2 FYNNEI. V lost 6 bases and J lost 3, with 12 bases in between. DNA of the CDR3: TGTGCCAGCAGGGGTCCTCCTAGCAAAAACATTCAGTACTTC. Its protein product is CASRGPPSKNIQYF.

The chain has TRBV2 and TRBJ2-1; perhaps TRBD1 as D (6 bases). V was clipped by 11 bases and J by 8 bases, with 19 bases between them. There are 13 residues in the CDR3. Germline CDR1 SNHLY, CDR2 FYNNEI. The CDR3 sequence is CAFPGQNAYEQFF. In nucleotides, the CDR3 is TGTGCCTTCCCGGGACAAAATGCCTATGAGCAGTTCTTC. The full variable domain, with the rest looked up from reference TRBV2 and TRBJ2-1, is EPEVTQTPSHQVTQMGQEVILRCVPISNHLYFYWYRQILGQKVEFLVSFYNNEISEKSEIFDDQFSVERPDGSNFTLKIRSTKLEDSAMYFCAFPGQNAYEQFFGPGTRLTVL.

The rearrangement links TRBV10-3 to TRBJ2-3; 10 nucleotides agree with TRBD1. The germline gives CDR1 ENHRY, CDR2 SYGVKD. This CDR3 comprises 14 residues. For the CDR3, the DNA is TGTGCGTCGAACCCGGGACAGGGGACAGATACGCAGTATTTT. The encoded protein is CASNPGQGTDTQYF.

This clone was detected only a few times. The chain carries TRBV5-1 and TRBJ1-2; TRBD1 is a possible D gene (5 bases). The CDR3 totals 14 residues. With 2 bases removed from V and 4 bases from J, the gap between germline ends came to 12 bases. Germline V gives CDR1 SGHRS, CDR2 YFSETQ. The CDR3 DNA sequence: TGCGCCAGCAGCTTACCGCAGGGAGGCTATGGCTACACCTTC. This sequence encodes CASSLPQGGYGYTF.

V usage is TRBV7-2 and J usage is TRBJ1-1, with 7 bases identical to TRBD1. The J segment lost 1 base and the V segment lost 2 bases, leaving 4 bases of the junction unmatched. CDR3 length: 15 residues. Germline CDR1 is SGHTA and CDR2 is FQGNSA. CDR3 in amino acids: CASSLLGGSNTEAFF. Here the CDR3 DNA reads TGTGCCAGCAGCTTATTAGGGGGCTCGAACACTGAAGCTTTCTTT.

The chain uses TRBV13 and TRBJ2-5; no clear D. Germline V gene lookup returns CDR1 PRHDT and CDR2 FYEKMQ (reference sequence). CDR3 size: 12 residues. V was pared by 5 bases and J by 5 bases, with 9 bases between. The CDR3 DNA follows: TGTGCCAGCAGCGTACGGTGGGAGACCCAGTACTTC. Its protein product is CASSVRWETQYF.

In DNA, the CDR3 is TGTGCCAGCAGCTACCCCCGAGCGGGAGAGTATGATGAGCAGTTCTTC. It specifies CASSYPRAGEYDEQFF. V gene TRBV21-1 combines with J gene TRBJ2-1; the D call TRBD2 from the table was never checked on the DNA. TRBV21-1 is a known pseudogene. CDR3 length: 16 residues.

This clone was counted a single time. V is TRBV7-9 and J is TRBJ2-2, with 12 bases fitting TRBD2. From germline, CDR1 is SEHNR and CDR2 FQNEAQ (reference sequence). V shed 4 bases and J 2 bases; nucleotides not matched to a gene: 5. The CDR3 length is 17 residues. This CDR3 reads CASSSSSGRANTGELFF. The CDR3, as DNA: TGTGCCAGCAGCTCCTCTAGCGGGAGGGCCAACACCGGGGAGCTGTTTTTT.

This clone was seen a handful of times. V is TRBV7-8 and J is TRBJ2-1, with 10 nucleotides matching TRBD2. The CDR3 totals 15 residues. Germline V gene data show CDR1 as SGHVS and CDR2 as FQNEAQ. The J segment lost 8 bases and the V segment lost 1 base, leaving 5 bases of the junction unmatched. The DNA for the CDR3 is TGTGCCAGCAGCTTAGAAGCGGGAGGGCCTTATGAGCAGTTCTTC. This sequence encodes CASSLEAGGPYEQFF.

The chain couples TRBV29-1 to TRBJ2-1, with D possibly TRBD2 on 5 matching bases. The CDR3 is 12 amino acids. Germline lookup yields CDR1 SQVTM and CDR2 ANQGSEA. Trimming removed 5 bases from V and 8 bases from J, with 13 bases in between. The CDR3 protein is CSVSSGIHEQFF. The CDR3 coding sequence is TGCAGCGTTTCAAGCGGAATCCATGAGCAGTTCTTC.

This clone has just a few counts. The chain joins TRBV28 to TRBJ1-1, with a possible D match to TRBD1 (6 bases). This CDR3 is built from 13 residues. Per the germline V gene, CDR1 is MDHEN and CDR2 is SYDVKM. Trimming shortened V by 4 bases and J by 1 base, and 7 bases separated the two germline ends. CDR3 sequence (DNA): TGTGCCAGCAGTTCGGGACAGAACACTGAAGCTTTCTTT. This translates into CASSSGQNTEAFF. Supplemented by reference TRBV28 and TRBJ1-1, the full variable domain reads DVKVTQSSRYLVKRTGEKVFLECVQDMDHENMFWYRQDPGLGLRLIYFSYDVKMKEKGDIPEGYSVSREKKERFSLILESASTNQTSMYLCASSSGQNTEAFFGQGTRLTVV.

The rearrangement links TRBV25-1 to TRBJ2-1; D is uncertain. The ends were cut back, 5 bases at V and 9 bases at J, with 8 bases in the middle. Per the germline V gene, CDR1 is MGHDK and CDR2 is SYGVNS. This CDR3 has 11 amino acids. The CDR3 DNA sequence: TGTGCCAGCAGTAGACTTGGTGAGCAGTTCTTC. The encoded protein is CASSRLGEQFF.

Details on this clone: The sample contains more than one DNA sequence encoding this CDR3. The CDR3 coding sequence is TGTGCCAGCTCACCACTAGGCGGGAGCTACAATGAGCAGTTCTTC. This translates into CASSPLGGSYNEQFF. The chain joins TRBV18 to TRBJ2-1, with TRBD2 identical over 7 bases. Germline assignment: CDR1 KGHSH and CDR2 LQKENI. With 1 base clipped from V and 3 bases from J, the junction kept 3 bases outside the gene matches. The CDR3 has 15 amino acids.

A remark on this clone: An end of the junction differs from the germline gene, which may be a read error. The chain is built from TRBV28 and TRBJ2-1; 7 bases are shared with TRBD1. The CDR3 totals 12 residues. The V gene's germline CDR1 is MDHEN and CDR2 SYDVKM. CDR3 nucleotides: TGTGCCAGCACCCTGCCGGGGACAGCTCCGGTCTTC. Amino acids: CASTLPGTAPVF. Supplemented by reference TRBV28 and TRBJ2-1, the full variable domain reads DVKVTQSSRYLVKRTGEKVFLECVQDMDHENMFWYRQDPGLGLRLIYFSYDVKMKEKGDIPEGYSVSREKKERFSLILESASTNQTSMYLCASTLPGTAPVFGPGTRLTVL.

This clone appeared many times. The chain uses TRBV7-9 and TRBJ2-5, with TRBD1 identical over 7 bases. The germline V gene encodes CDR1 SEHNR and CDR2 FQNEAQ (reference sequence). The CDR3 sequence is 13 residues long. Germline trimming cut 3 bases from V and 7 bases from J; bases unmatched to any gene: 5. The chain's CDR3 is CASSFGTEGTQYF. The DNA of the CDR3 is TGTGCCAGCAGCTTTGGGACAGAAGGGACCCAGTACTTC.

J is TRBJ2-5 and V is TRBV9, with 7 bases that match TRBD2. Germline V gives CDR1 SGDLS, CDR2 YYNGEE. V trimming: 0 bases; J trimming: 2 bases; junction bases outside the gene matches: 4. The CDR3 is 15 amino acids. CDR3 in amino acids: CASSVGGGRQETQYF. The CDR3 DNA sequence: TGTGCCAGCAGCGTAGGGGGGGGGAGACAAGAGACCCAGTACTTC. The full variable domain, rest sourced from reference TRBV9 and TRBJ2-5, is DSGVTQTPKHLITATGQRVTLRCSPRSGDLSVYWYQQSLDQGLQFLIQYYNGEERAKGNILERFSAQQFPDLHSELNLSSLELGDSALYFCASSVGGGRQETQYFGPGTRLLVL.

The chain links TRBV28 to TRBJ2-7; D remains unclear. The germline V gene encodes CDR1 MDHEN and CDR2 SYDVKM. Trimming pared 2 bases from V and 13 bases from J, leaving 15 bases between. The CDR3 has 12 residues. In DNA, the CDR3 is TGTGCCAGCAGTTTAGTATCTAGTTCCCCCTACTTC. Amino acid sequence: CASSLVSSSPYF.

V usage is TRBV4-3 and J usage is TRBJ1-5; 8 positions agree with TRBD1. Looked up from germline, CDR1 is LGHNA and CDR2 is YSLEER. This CDR3 contains 17 residues. V shed 0 bases, J shed 6 bases, and the junction held 10 bases outside the gene matches. The CDR3 loop is CASSQDRRRGLGQPQHF. CDR3 coding DNA: TGCGCCAGCAGCCAAGATCGTCGCAGGGGGCTTGGTCAGCCCCAGCATTTT.

The genes are TRBV7-2 and TRBJ1-1, with D possibly being TRBD1 (5 bases). The germline gives CDR1 SGHTA, CDR2 FQGNSA. V lost 0 bases, J lost 0 bases, and 5 bases lay in between. The CDR3 totals 14 residues. CDR3 coding DNA: TGTGCCAGCAGCTTAGCGGGGCTGAACACTGAAGCTTTCTTT. Amino acid sequence: CASSLAGLNTEAFF.

This clone was detected only a few times. V is TRBV6-6 and J is TRBJ1-1; TRBD1 might be the D (5 bases). Per germline, CDR1 MNHNY and CDR2 SVGAGI (reference sequence). V was trimmed by 10 bases and J by 2 bases, leaving 17 bases between them. CDR3 length: 14 amino acids. Here the CDR3 reads CAMTEQAINTEAFF. CDR3 DNA: TGTGCCATGACTGAACAGGCGATAAACACTGAAGCTTTCTTT.

The chain joins TRBV28 to TRBJ2-5, with D perhaps TRBD2 (7 bases). Germline CDR1 reads MDHEN; CDR2 reads SYDVKM. This CDR3 has 15 amino acids. V dropped 5 bases and J dropped 7 bases, with 20 bases sitting between them. CDR3 coding DNA: TGTGCCAGCAGTCCCCCTGGGGGGGCCCCTACGACCCAGTACTTC. It specifies CASSPPGGAPTTQYF.

This clone was observed a handful of times. V gene TRBV7-9 combines with J gene TRBJ2-3, with 9 bases lining up with TRBD2. The trim removed 5 bases at V and 5 bases at J, leaving 8 bases unmatched. CDR3 length equals 15 residues. Germline values: CDR1 SEHNR, CDR2 FQNEAQ (reference sequence). The CDR3 coding sequence is TGTGCCAGCAGCCCTGGGACTAGCAAGGGAGATACGCAGTATTTT. The encoded protein is CASSPGTSKGDTQYF. Using reference TRBV7-9 and TRBJ2-3 for the parts outside the CDR3, the full variable domain is DTGVSQNPRHKITKRGQNVTFRCDPISEHNRLYWYRQTLGQGPEFLTYFQNEAQLEKSRLLSDRFSAERPKGSFSTLEIQRTEQGDSAMYLCASSPGTSKGDTQYFGPGTRLTVL.

This chain links TRBV19 with TRBJ2-1; 8 bases line up with TRBD2. Per germline, CDR1 LNHDA and CDR2 SQIVND (reference sequence). CDR3 size: 15 residues. The J segment lost 7 bases and the V segment lost 6 bases, leaving 11 bases of the junction unmatched. DNA for the CDR3: TGTGCCAGTAGCTCTAGCGGGCTCGATCCTAATGAGCAGTTCTTC. Amino acid sequence: CASSSSGLDPNEQFF.

This chain links TRBV5-6 with TRBJ2-1, with D tentatively TRBD2 (6 bases). CDR1 and CDR2 (germline): SGHDT, YYEEEE. The CDR3 runs to 15 residues. Trimming shortened V by 4 bases and J by 12 bases, and 23 bases separated the two germline ends. The chain's CDR3 is CASSPGRGLARVQFF. For the CDR3, the DNA is TGTGCCAGCAGCCCGGGAAGGGGACTCGCCAGGGTGCAGTTCTTC.

This chain connects TRBV29-1 to TRBJ1-1; D is perhaps TRBD1 (5 bases). Trimming shortened V by 4 bases and J by 4 bases, and 16 bases separated the two germline ends. There are 14 residues in the CDR3. Germline CDR1 reads SQVTM; CDR2 reads ANQGSEA. The CDR3 spells CSVGGEWGSTEAFF. CDR3 sequence (DNA): TGCAGCGTTGGGGGGGAATGGGGATCCACTGAAGCTTTCTTT.

This clone was seen a few times. This sequence joins TRBV5-1 and TRBJ2-1; possible D gene TRBD1, 6 bases. V was pared by 4 bases and J by 0 bases, with 11 bases between. Germline assignment: CDR1 SGHRS and CDR2 YFSETQ. The CDR3 is made up of 15 amino acids. The CDR3 here is CASSPTQGSYNEQFF. CDR3 bases: TGCGCCAGCAGCCCCACACAGGGCTCCTACAATGAGCAGTTCTTC.

The J gene is TRBJ2-4, the V gene TRBV18, with 11 bases that match TRBD1. Losses at the gene ends were 0 bases for V and 9 bases for J; bases not matched to a gene: 1. The length of the CDR3 is 14 residues. The germline gives CDR1 KGHSH, CDR2 LQKENI. The CDR3 spells CASSPPGQGGIQYF. CDR3 nucleotide sequence: TGTGCCAGCTCACCACCGGGACAGGGGGGCATTCAGTACTTC.